This T cell receptor (beta chain) was found in a study of cytomegalovirus exposure and HLA in healthy donors. Study conclusions and caveats: Beyond CMV serostatus, there was no information to go on about immune exposure. Cytomegalovirus association was listed for about 180 TCR beta chains.

This PCR relied on a set of 60 Vbeta primers and 13 Jbeta primers. Profiled with immunoSEQ multiplex PCR; TCRdb holds only in-frame clones, not every one. Here the sample spans some 140,000 clones, more than 75% being singletons. Note on this clone: What it binds is not known.

The V segment lost 1 base and the J segment 2 bases; nucleotides outside the gene matches: 4. The CDR3 runs 16 residues. The germline V gene encodes CDR1 SGHNT and CDR2 YENEEA. Healthy bone marrow donors supplied every sample. The chain carries TRBV11-3 and TRBJ2-3; 9 bases are shared with TRBD1. The receptor was isolated from a male donor in good health and CMV-seronegative. The sequenced sample was PBMCs. The DNA for the CDR3 is TGTGCCAGCAGCTTAGGACAGGGGGTCAACACAGATACGCAGTATTTT. This codes for CASSLGQGVNTDTQYF.